This T cell receptor (beta chain) stems from a study of blood T cell repertoires in COVID-19. The trim removed 5 bases at V and 0 bases at J, leaving 6 bases unmatched. The CDR3 is 16 residues long. Germline values: CDR1 SGHNT, CDR2 YENEEA. Assay: immunoSEQ multiplex PCR; the TCRdb copy retains only in-frame clones and omits some. The table has 230,000 or so clones, 65% to 85% seen once; the top ten hold approximately 8.6%. V and J are TRBV11-3 and TRBJ2-3; 9 nucleotides agree with TRBD2. The TCR was taken from a man aged 35-49 years with active or convalescent COVID-19. Input material: peripheral blood. CDR3 region: CASSTRLAASTDTQYF. DNA of the CDR3: TGTGCCAGCAGCACTCGACTAGCGGCTAGCACAGATACGCAGTATTTT.